This T cell receptor (beta chain) is from a study of blood T cell repertoires in COVID-19. About the study: The samples span acute and convalescent COVID-19 from the United States, Italy and Spain. PBMCs, B-cell-depleted T cells, or T cells provided the cDNA or gDNA that made up the material.

CDR3 length: 14 residues. After removal of 2 bases from V and 4 bases from J, the junction contained 1 base not matched to a gene. Per germline, CDR1 SGHRS and CDR2 YFSETQ. Enrollment of patients from Seattle took place during active infection, with longitudinal follow-up. Authors' analysis steps: Estimates of nucleated cell counts were drawn from the amplification of reference gene primers. TCRdb's copy holds only in-frame clones and misses some; the assay was immunoSEQ multiplex PCR. That table is the source of V, J and clone size, and D and trimming were worked out from the DNA. The sample lists roughly 100,000 clones; 76% were seen once.

This sequence originates from a man older than 75 with COVID-19, enrolled during active disease. Specimen: peripheral blood. The rearrangement joins TRBV5-1 to TRBJ2-1, with TRBD1 matching 9 bases. The CDR3 loop reads CASSFGTGYNEQFF. DNA for the CDR3: TGCGCCAGCAGCTTTGGGACAGGGTACAATGAGCAGTTCTTC.